The text below deals with one TCR beta chain. This record belongs to a study of control samples from healthy donors and cancer patients. Libraries were prepared by immunoSEQ multiplex PCR; TCRdb keeps only in-frame clonotypes and omits some of them. The table includes tens of thousands of clones, 85% to 90% detected once. There are 15 residues in the CDR3. The V gene lost 5 bases and the J gene lost 2 bases, with 16 bases spanning the gap. CDR1 is SGHAT and CDR2 is FQNNGV in the germline V gene. The chain links TRBV11-2 to TRBJ2-7, with no clear D. Sequenced input: blood. The clonotype originates from a man aged 50 or older in good health. The chain's CDR3 is CASSRGWAQPYEQYF. Here the CDR3 DNA reads TGTGCCAGCAGCCGAGGTTGGGCTCAACCCTACGAGCAGTACTTC.